The source of this T cell receptor beta chain is a study of T cells in Graves' hyperthyroidism and ophthalmopathy. Amplification of TCR beta CDR3 regions was performed using RNA transcripts as template. The primer set for the first-round RT-PCR of the TCR CDR3 was HTBI. TCRdb re-called the multiplex PCR reads through MiXCR, storing one row per CDR3 protein. The sample contains roughly 570,000 distinct CDR3 sequences, around 14% of which appear only once. This clonotype was seen repeatedly, ten times or more. Trimming cost V 4 bases and J 0 bases; bases outside gene matches: 6. Germline CDR1 SGHRS, CDR2 YFSETQ. This CDR3 contains 17 residues.

Sample: blood. The receptor comes from a woman aged 30 to 39 with Graves' hyperthyroidism. This sequence joins TRBV5-1 and TRBJ2-7; 14 nucleotides align to TRBD2. The CDR3 coding sequence is TGCGCCAGCAGCGGGGGACTAGCGGGGGAAAGCTCCTACGAGCAGTACTTC. Protein: CASSGGLAGESSYEQYF.